The clone carrying this TCR beta chain was seen only once. Its cognate antigen is unknown. Germline lookup yields CDR1 SGHNT and CDR2 YYREEE (reference sequence). After removal of 1 base from V and 5 bases from J, the junction contained 7 bases not matched to a gene. The CDR3 loop spans 15 amino acids. The record originates from a study of siplizumab effects on memory and regulatory T cells. General study points: The alloreactive clones that mapped to unstimulated subsets made up only a minor fraction. Relative to controls at roughly 27%, mappable alloreactive CD4+ clones exhibited a mean Treg-derived proportion of roughly 69% with siplizumab.

The assay covered some 98,000 TCR templates per sample. TCRdb keeps only in-frame clones here, not all; method: immunoSEQ multiplex PCR. The sample has roughly 92,000 clones, 94% seen once. The chain is built from TRBV5-4 and TRBJ2-3; the match to TRBD1 covers 7 bases. The specimen was non-Treg CD4+ T cells sorted from blood. This clonotype was sampled from a human donor in good health. CDR3 nucleotides: TGTGCCAGCAGCTTGTTAACAGGGGTAGTAGATACGCAGTATTTT. It codes for CASSLLTGVVDTQYF. The full variable domain, its missing parts supplied by reference TRBV5-4 and TRBJ2-3, is ETGVTQSPTHLIKTRGQQVTLRCSSQSGHNTVSWYQQALGQGPQFIFQYYREEENGRGNFPPRFSGLQFPNYSSELNVNALELDDSALYLCASSLLTGVVDTQYFGPGTRLTVL.